The present T cell receptor (beta chain) was sequenced within a study of regulatory T cells in long-lasting Graves disease. Time point: newly diagnosed GD, antithyroid drugs for less than 3 months. Extracted PBMC RNA gave rise to the TCR library. Recruitment took place at an endocrinology department in Xi'an, China. Building the TCR beta libraries relied on iRepertoire HTBI primers, and CDR3 regions underwent Arm-PCR. TCRdb used MiXCR to reprocess the multiplex PCR reads, holding one entry per CDR3 protein. The repertoire consists of roughly 420,000 distinct CDR3 sequences, with about a sixth occurring once and the leading ten covering approximately 22%. The study's findings and limits: TCR diversity in persistent Graves' patients was below that of newly diagnosed ones.

Trimming removed 3 bases from V and 4 bases from J, with 12 bases in between. CDR1 is SGHTA and CDR2 is FQGTGA in the germline V gene. The CDR3 is 14 amino acids. A note on this clonotype: What it recognizes is unknown.

These records were also assigned to another study, of T cells in Graves' hyperthyroidism and ophthalmopathy. That paper states: The HTBI primer set was used in a first-round RT-PCR of the TCR CDR3. Ophthalmopathy prediction by the model preceded onset by a median roughly 6 months.

This sequence joins TRBV7-3 and TRBJ2-5; tentatively, D is TRBD2 (6 bases). This TCR was recovered from a woman between 18 and 29 years old with Graves disease. Sequenced here: peripheral blood mononuclear cells (PBMCs), sampled at new diagnosis, from a patient treated with antithyroid drugs. DNA of the CDR3: TGTGCCAGCAGCTTCGGAGGGGAAGCAGAGACCCAGTACTTC. The encoded protein is CASSFGGEAETQYF.